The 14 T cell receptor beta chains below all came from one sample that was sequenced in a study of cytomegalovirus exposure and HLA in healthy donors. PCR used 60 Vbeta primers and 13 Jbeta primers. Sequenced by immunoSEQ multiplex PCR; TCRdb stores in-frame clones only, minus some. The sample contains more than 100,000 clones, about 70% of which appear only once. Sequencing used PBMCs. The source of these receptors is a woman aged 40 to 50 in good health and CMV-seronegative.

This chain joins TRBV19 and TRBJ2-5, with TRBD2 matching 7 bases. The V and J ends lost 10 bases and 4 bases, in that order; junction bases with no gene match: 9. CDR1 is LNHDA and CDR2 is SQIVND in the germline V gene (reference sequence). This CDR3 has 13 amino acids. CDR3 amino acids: CATGGGEGETQYF. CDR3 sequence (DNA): TGTGCCACTGGGGGAGGGGAAGGAGAGACCCAGTACTTC.

The CDR3 region has the DNA TGTGCCTGGAGTGTCATCACAGGGGACTATGGCTACACCTTC. Translation: CAWSVITGDYGYTF. The rearrangement joins TRBV30 to TRBJ1-2; 7 bases agree with TRBD1. Germline CDR1 and CDR2: GTSNPN and SVGIG (reference sequence). J lost 3 bases, V lost 0 bases, and 4 bases had no gene match. The CDR3 has 14 amino acids. Supplemented by reference TRBV30 and TRBJ1-2, the full variable domain reads SQTIHQWPATLVQPVGSPLSLECTVEGTSNPNLYWYRQAAGRGLQLLFYSVGIGQISSEVPQNLSASRPQDRQFILSSKKLLLSDSGFYLCAWSVITGDYGYTFGSGTRLTVV.

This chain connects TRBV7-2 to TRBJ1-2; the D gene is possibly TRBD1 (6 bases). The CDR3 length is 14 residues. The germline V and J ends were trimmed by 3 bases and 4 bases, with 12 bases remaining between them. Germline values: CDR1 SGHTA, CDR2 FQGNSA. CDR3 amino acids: CASSFPQGAYGYTF. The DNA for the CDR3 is TGTGCCAGCAGCTTTCCACAGGGAGCCTATGGCTACACCTTC.

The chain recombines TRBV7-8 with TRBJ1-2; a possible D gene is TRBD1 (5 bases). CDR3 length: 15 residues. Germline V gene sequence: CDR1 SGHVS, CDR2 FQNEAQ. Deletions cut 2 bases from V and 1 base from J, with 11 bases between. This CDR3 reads CASSLSQGYNYGYTF. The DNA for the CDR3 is TGTGCCAGCAGCTTATCCCAGGGATATAACTATGGCTACACCTTC.

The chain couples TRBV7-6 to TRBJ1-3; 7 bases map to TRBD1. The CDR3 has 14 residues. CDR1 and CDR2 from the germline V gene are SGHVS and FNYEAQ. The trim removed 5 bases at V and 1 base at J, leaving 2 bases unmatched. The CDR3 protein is CASSPQGSGNTIYF. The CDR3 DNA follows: TGTGCCAGCAGCCCACAGGGGTCTGGAAACACCATATATTTT.

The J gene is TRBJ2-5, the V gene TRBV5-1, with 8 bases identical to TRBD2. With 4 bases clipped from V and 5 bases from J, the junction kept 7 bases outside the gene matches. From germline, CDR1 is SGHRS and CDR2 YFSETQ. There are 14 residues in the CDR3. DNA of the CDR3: TGCGCCAGCAGCCCACCGGGACTAGGGGAGACCCAGTACTTC. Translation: CASSPPGLGETQYF. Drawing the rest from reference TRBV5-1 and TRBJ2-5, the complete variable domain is KAGVTQTPRYLIKTRGQQVTLSCSPISGHRSVSWYQQTPGQGLQFLFEYFSETQRNKGNFPGRFSGRQFSNSRSEMNVSTLELGDSALYLCASSPPGLGETQYFGPGTRLLVL.

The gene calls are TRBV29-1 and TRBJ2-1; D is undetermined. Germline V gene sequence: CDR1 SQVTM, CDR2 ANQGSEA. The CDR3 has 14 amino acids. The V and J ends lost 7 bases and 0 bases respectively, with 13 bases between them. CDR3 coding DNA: TGCAGCGCAAAGAGACAAAGCTCCTACAATGAGCAGTTCTTC. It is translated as CSAKRQSSYNEQFF.

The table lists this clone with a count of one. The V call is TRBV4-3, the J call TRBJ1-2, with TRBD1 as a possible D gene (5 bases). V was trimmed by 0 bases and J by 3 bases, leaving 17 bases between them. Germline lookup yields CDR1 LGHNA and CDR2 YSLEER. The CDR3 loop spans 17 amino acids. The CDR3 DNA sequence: TGCGCCAGCAGCCAAGAACTTCCCGGGGGGGGATACTATGGCTACACCTTC. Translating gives CASSQELPGGGYYGYTF.

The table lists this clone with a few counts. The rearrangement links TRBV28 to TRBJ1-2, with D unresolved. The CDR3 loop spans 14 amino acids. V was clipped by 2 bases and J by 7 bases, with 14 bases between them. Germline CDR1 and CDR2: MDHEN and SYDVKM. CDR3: CASSLDDPRGGYTF. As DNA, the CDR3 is TGTGCCAGCAGTTTAGACGACCCTCGAGGTGGCTACACCTTC.

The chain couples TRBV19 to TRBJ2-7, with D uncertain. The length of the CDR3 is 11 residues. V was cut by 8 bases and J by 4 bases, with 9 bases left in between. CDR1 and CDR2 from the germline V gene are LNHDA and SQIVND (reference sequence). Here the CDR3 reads CASSSYYEQYF. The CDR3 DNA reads TGTGCCAGTTCCTCCTATTACGAGCAGTACTTC.

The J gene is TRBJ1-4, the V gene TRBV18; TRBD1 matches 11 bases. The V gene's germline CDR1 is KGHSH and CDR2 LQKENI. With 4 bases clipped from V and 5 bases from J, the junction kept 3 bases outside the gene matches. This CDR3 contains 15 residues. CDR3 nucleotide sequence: TGTGCCAGCTCACGGGGACAGGGGGAGAATGAAAAACTGTTTTTT. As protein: CASSRGQGENEKLFF.

Here the CDR3 DNA reads TGTGCCAGCAGCGTCTACCCTGAAACCAATGAGCAGTTCTTC. Translating gives CASSVYPETNEQFF. V gene TRBV9 combines with J gene TRBJ2-1, with no clear D. The CDR3 runs 14 residues. The V end was cut by 2 bases, the J end by 6 bases, with 12 bases between. Looked up from germline, CDR1 is SGDLS and CDR2 is YYNGEE.

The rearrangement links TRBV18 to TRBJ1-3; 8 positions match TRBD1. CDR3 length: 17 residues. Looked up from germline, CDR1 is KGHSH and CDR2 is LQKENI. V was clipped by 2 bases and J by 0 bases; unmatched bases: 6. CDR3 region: CASSPGTGVISGNTIYF. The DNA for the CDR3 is TGTGCCAGCTCACCAGGGACAGGCGTCATCTCTGGAAACACCATATATTTT.

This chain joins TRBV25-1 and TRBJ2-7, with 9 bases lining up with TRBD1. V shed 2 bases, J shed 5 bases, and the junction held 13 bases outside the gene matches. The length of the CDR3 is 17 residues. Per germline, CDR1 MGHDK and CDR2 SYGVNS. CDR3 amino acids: CASSEPPPDRGIDEQYF. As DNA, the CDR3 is TGTGCCAGCAGTGAACCTCCTCCGGACAGGGGAATCGACGAGCAGTACTTC.